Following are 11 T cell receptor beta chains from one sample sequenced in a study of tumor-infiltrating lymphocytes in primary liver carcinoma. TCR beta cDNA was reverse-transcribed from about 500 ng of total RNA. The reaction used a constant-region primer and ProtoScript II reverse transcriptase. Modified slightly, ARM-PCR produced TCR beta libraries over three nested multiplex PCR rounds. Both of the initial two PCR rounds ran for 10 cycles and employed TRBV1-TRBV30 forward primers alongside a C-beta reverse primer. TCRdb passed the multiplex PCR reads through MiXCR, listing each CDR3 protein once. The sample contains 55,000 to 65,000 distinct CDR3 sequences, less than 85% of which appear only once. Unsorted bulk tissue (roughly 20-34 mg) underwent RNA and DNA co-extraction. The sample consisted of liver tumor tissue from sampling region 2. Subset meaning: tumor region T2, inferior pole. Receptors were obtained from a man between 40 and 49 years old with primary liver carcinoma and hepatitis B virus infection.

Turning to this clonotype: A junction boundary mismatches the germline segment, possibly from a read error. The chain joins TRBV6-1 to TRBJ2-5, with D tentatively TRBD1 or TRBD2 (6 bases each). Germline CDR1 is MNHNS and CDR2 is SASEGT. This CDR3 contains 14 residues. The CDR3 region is CTSMRGNSGESQYF. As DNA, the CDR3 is TGTACCAGCATGAGGGGGAACTCGGGGGAGAGCCAGTACTTC.

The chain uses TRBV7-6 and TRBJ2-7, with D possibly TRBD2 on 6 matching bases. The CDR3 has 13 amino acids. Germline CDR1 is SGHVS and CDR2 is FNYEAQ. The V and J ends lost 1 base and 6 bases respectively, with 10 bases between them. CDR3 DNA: TGTGCCAGCAGCTTAGGTCAGGGAGGCGAGCAGTACTTC. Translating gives CASSLGQGGEQYF. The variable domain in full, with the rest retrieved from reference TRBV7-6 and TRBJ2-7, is GAGVSQSPRYKVTKRGQDVALRCDPISGHVSLYWYRQALGQGPEFLTYFNYEAQQDKSGLPNDRFSAERPEGSISTLTIQRTEQRDSAMYRCASSLGQGGEQYFGPGTRLTVT.

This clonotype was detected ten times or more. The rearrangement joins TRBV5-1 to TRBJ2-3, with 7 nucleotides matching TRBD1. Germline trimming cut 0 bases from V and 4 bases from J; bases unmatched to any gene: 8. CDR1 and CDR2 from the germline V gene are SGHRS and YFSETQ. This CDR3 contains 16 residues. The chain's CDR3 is CASSLGSGGVPDTQYF. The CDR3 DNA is TGCGCCAGCAGCTTGGGCTCAGGGGGAGTTCCAGATACGCAGTATTTT.

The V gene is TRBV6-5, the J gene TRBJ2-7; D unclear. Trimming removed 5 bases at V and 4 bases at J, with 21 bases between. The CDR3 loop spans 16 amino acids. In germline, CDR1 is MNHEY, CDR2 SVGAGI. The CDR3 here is CASSRPQAIGRYEQYF. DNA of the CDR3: TGTGCCAGCAGTCGCCCTCAAGCGATTGGTCGGTACGAGCAGTACTTC.

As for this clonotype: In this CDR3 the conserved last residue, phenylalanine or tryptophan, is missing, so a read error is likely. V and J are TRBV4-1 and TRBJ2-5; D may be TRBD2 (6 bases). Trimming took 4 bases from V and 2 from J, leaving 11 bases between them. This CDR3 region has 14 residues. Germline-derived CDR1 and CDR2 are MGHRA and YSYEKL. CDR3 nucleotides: TGCGCCAGCAGCCTCACGGGGGAACAAGAGACCCAGTACTTA. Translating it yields CASSLTGEQETQYL.

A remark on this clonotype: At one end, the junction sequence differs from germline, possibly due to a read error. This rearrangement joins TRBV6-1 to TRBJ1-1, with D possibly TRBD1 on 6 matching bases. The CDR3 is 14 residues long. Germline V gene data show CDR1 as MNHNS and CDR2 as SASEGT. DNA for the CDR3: TGTGCCAGTCGAAGACAGGAGGCTGTGACTGAAGATTTCTTT. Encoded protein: CASRRQEAVTEDFF.

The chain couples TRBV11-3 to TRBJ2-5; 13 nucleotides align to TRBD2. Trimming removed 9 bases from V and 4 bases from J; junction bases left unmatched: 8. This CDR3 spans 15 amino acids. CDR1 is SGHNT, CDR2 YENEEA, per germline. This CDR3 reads CARRLGLAGRETQYF. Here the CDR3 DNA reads TGTGCCAGAAGACTGGGACTAGCGGGACGAGAGACCCAGTACTTC.

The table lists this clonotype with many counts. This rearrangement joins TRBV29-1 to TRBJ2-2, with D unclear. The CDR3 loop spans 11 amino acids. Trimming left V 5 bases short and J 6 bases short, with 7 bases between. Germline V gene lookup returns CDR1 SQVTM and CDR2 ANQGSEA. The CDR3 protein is CSVMYPGELFF. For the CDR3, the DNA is TGCAGCGTTATGTACCCCGGGGAGCTGTTTTTT.

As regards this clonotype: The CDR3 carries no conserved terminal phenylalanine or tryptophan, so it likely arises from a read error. CDR3 in amino acids: CASSLGRNTEAFY. CDR3 coding DNA: TGTGCCAGCAGCTTAGGTAGGAACACTGAAGCTTTCTAT. This sequence joins TRBV11-1 and TRBJ1-1; D gene unclear. V was cut by 1 base and J by 1 base, with 4 bases left in between. This CDR3 has 13 amino acids. Germline CDR1 SGHAT, CDR2 FQDESV (reference sequence).

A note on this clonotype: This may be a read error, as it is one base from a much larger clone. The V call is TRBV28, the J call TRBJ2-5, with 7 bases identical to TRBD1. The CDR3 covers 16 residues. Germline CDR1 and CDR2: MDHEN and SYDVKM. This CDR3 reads CASSLFYRQGQDTQYF. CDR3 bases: TGTGCCAGCAGTTTATTCTACCGACAGGGCCAAGACACCCAGTACTTC.

CDR3 residues: CASSFTADMRYF. The CDR3 region has the DNA TGTGCCAGCAGCTTTACTGCAGATATGCGGTATTTT. V is TRBV6-1 and J is TRBJ2-3; no clear D. The V and J ends lost 6 bases and 14 bases respectively, with 18 bases between them. Per the germline V gene, CDR1 is MNHNS and CDR2 is SASEGT. The CDR3 consists of 12 residues.